This T cell receptor beta chain was retrieved from a study of vaccination effects on CD4 cells after COVID-19. Study context: Samples collected post-vaccine were obtained a median of 72 days after the second dose.

A remark on this clone: Its antigen is undetermined.

Findings of the study overall: In vaccinees who were healthy, merely 1 out of 255 vaccine-induced clones cross-reacted with common cold coronaviruses.

Generated by immunoSEQ multiplex PCR, the TCRdb table keeps only in-frame clones and is missing some. The sample consists of under 80,000 clones, 60% to 75% of them appearing once. The ends were cut back, 2 bases at V and 8 bases at J, with 7 bases in the middle. Germline V gives CDR1 MNHNS, CDR2 SASEGT. This CDR3 is 12 amino acids long. Sequencing followed a ViraFEST assay step that expanded antigen-specific CD4+ T cells with viral peptide pools. Scientists isolated CD4+ T cells after an approximately 10-day culture period ended. Every participant took two doses of the BNT162b2 or mRNA-1273 vaccine. Vaccine recipients had no previous SARS-CoV-2 infection; their nucleocapsid antibodies were negative. Half-medium replacement with IL-2 medium occurred on days 3 and 7.

The receptor was derived from a human donor who received a COVID-19 vaccine. The sequenced sample was CD4+ T cells from PBMCs cultured with HCoV-229E spike peptides, obtained after COVID-19 vaccination. This chain uses TRBV6-1 with TRBJ1-3; D may be TRBD1 (5 bases). This CDR3 is CASSEQGDTIYF. The DNA for the CDR3 is TGTGCCAGCAGTGAACAGGGAGACACCATATATTTT.